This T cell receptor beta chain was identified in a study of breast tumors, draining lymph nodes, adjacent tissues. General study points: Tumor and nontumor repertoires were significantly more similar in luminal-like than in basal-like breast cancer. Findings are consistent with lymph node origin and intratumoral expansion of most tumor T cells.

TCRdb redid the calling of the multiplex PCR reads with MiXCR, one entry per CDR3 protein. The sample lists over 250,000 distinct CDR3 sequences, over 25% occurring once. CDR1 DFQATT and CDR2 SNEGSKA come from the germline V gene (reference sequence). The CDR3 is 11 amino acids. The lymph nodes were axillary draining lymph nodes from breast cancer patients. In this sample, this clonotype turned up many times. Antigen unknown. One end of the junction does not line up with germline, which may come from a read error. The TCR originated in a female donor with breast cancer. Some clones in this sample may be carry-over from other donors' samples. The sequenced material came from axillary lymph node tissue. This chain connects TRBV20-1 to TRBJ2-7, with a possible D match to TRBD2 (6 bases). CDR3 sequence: CSVRGARGIRF. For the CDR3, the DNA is TGCAGTGTGAGAGGGGCACGGGGGATTAGGTTC.